A single sample gave rise to the 22 T cell receptor beta chains below, sequenced in a study of blood T cells in healthy people across ages. The second PCR ran roughly 7 to 12 cycles with a sample-barcoded 5' primer and J-beta primers. Using its own MiXCR run on the 5' RACE reads, TCRdb lists one record per CDR3 protein. The data contain approximately 730,000 distinct CDR3 sequences, 43% of them singletons. Material: blood. The receptors derive from a woman aged 55-70 years in good health.

This CDR3 reads CASSERREEQFF. In nucleotides, the CDR3 is TGTGCCAGCAGTGAGAGAAGGGAGGAGCAGTTCTTC. The genes are TRBV25-1 and TRBJ2-1, with D maybe TRBD2 (5 bases). CDR1 and CDR2 (germline): MGHDK, SYGVNS. CDR3 length: 12 residues. Between the trimmed V and J ends, which lost 3 bases and 10 bases, there was a span of 10 bases.

This chain links TRBV6-2 or TRBV6-3 with TRBJ2-1; unclear D gene. The CDR3 extends over 12 amino acids. Trimming removed 4 bases from V and 10 bases from J, with 11 bases in between. In germline, CDR1 is MNHEY, CDR2 SVGEGT. The chain's CDR3 is CASSFDGGEQFF. CDR3 in DNA: TGTGCCAGCAGTTTTGACGGTGGGGAGCAGTTCTTC.

The chain couples TRBV29-1 to TRBJ2-5, with 8 nucleotides matching TRBD1. The DNA end lines up better with TRBJ2-7; the J call may be wrong. Germline CDR1 reads SQVTM; CDR2 reads ANQGSEA. The CDR3 consists of 14 residues. The CDR3 nucleotides are TGCAGCCCCGAAAGAAACAGGGGGGCCCACGAGCAGTACTTC. It yields the protein CSPERNRGAHEQYF.

The rearrangement uses TRBV7-2 and TRBJ2-1; either TRBD1 or TRBD2 may supply D (6 bases each). Deletions cut 5 bases from V and 6 bases from J, with 14 bases between. The V gene's germline CDR1 is SGHTA and CDR2 FQGNSA. The length of the CDR3 is 14 residues. The CDR3 sequence is CASSGGRTSNEQFF. CDR3 nucleotides: TGTGCCAGCAGCGGGGGGCGCACTAGCAATGAGCAGTTCTTC.

This clonotype was found many times. The V gene is TRBV7-3, the J gene TRBJ2-1; 7 bases match TRBD2. The CDR3 is 15 amino acids. V was clipped by 2 bases and J by 4 bases; unmatched bases: 5. Germline CDR1 SGHTA, CDR2 FQGTGA. The CDR3 nucleotides are TGTGCCAGCAGCTTAGATGGGGGGGGGTACAATGAGCAGTTCTTC. This encodes CASSLDGGGYNEQFF.

Worth noting for this clonotype: This is likely a read error, given that the CDR3 carries no conserved phenylalanine or tryptophan at its end. The V and J genes are TRBV9 and TRBJ1-2; D gene uncertain. The CDR3 loop spans 12 amino acids. Trimming removed 4 bases at V and 2 bases at J, with 6 bases between. CDR1 is SGDLS, CDR2 YYNGEE, per germline. DNA for the CDR3: TGTGCCAGCAGCCTGGACAACTATGGCTACACCTCC. Residues: CASSLDNYGYTS.

This sequence joins TRBV27 and TRBJ2-4; 7 bases match TRBD1. The CDR3 totals 15 residues. V lost 5 bases, J lost 4 bases, and 8 bases stayed unmatched. Germline loops: CDR1 MNHEY, CDR2 SMNVEV (reference sequence). The CDR3 sequence is CASSPGDSQKNIQYF. The CDR3 nucleotides are TGTGCCAGCAGTCCAGGGGACAGCCAAAAAAACATTCAGTACTTC.

The chain employs TRBV11-3 and TRBJ2-7, with 12 bases that match TRBD2. CDR3 size: 16 residues. Germline V gene data show CDR1 as SGHNT and CDR2 as YENEEA. The trim removed 4 bases at V and 5 bases at J, leaving 9 bases unmatched. This CDR3 reads CASSSRATSGSNEQYF. CDR3 DNA sequence: TGTGCCAGCAGCTCAAGGGCGACTAGCGGGAGCAACGAGCAGTACTTC.

This clonotype was detected only a few times. V and J are TRBV3-1 and TRBJ1-1; no clear D gene. The CDR3 consists of 13 residues. CDR1 is LGHDT and CDR2 is YNNKEL in the germline V gene (reference sequence). With 2 bases removed from V and 2 bases from J, the gap between germline ends came to 6 bases. The CDR3 bases are TGTGCCAGCAGCCAACGCAGAAACACTGAAGCTTTCTTT. It specifies CASSQRRNTEAFF.

This clonotype was recorded at least ten times. The rearrangement links TRBV10-3 to TRBJ2-3, with D hard to call. Trimming pared 0 bases from V and 2 bases from J, leaving 6 bases between. This CDR3 is 14 amino acids long. Germline V CDR1 and CDR2: ENHRY, SYGVKD. The CDR3 sequence is CAISESGNTDTQYF. The CDR3 nucleotides are TGTGCCATCAGTGAGTCAGGCAACACAGATACGCAGTATTTT.

This sequence joins TRBV2 and TRBJ2-5; the D gene is possibly TRBD1 (6 bases). Deletions cut 6 bases from V and 2 bases from J, with 13 bases between. The CDR3 sequence is 14 residues long. In germline, CDR1 is SNHLY, CDR2 FYNNEI. CDR3 sequence reads: CASSPGQSQETQYF. The CDR3 DNA is TGTGCCAGCAGCCCCGGACAGTCTCAAGAGACCCAGTACTTC.

J is TRBJ2-7 and V is TRBV29-1; D assignment may be TRBD1 or TRBD2 (5 bases each). V lost 6 bases to trimming and J lost 3 bases, with 12 bases between them. CDR1 and CDR2 (germline): SQVTM, ANQGSEA. This CDR3 contains 12 residues. CDR3 residues: CSVEGRYYEQYF. The DNA of the CDR3 is TGCAGCGTCGAGGGACGGTACTACGAGCAGTACTTC.

This clonotype was counted only a few times. The chain recombines TRBV12-3 or TRBV12-4 with TRBJ2-5; a possible D gene is TRBD1 (6 bases). The CDR3 sequence is 15 residues long. The V gene lost 6 bases and the J gene lost 5 bases, with 19 bases spanning the gap. CDR3: CASRARGAGWETQYF. The CDR3 DNA reads TGTGCCAGCAGGGCCAGGGGCGCGGGTTGGGAGACCCAGTACTTC.

The sample holds a few counts of this clonotype. The chain is built from TRBV21-1 and TRBJ2-7; TRBD2 is taken as the D call from the table, unchecked against the DNA. TRBV21-1 is shown as a pseudogene. This CDR3 contains 18 residues. The CDR3 DNA follows: TGTGCCAGCCCCAAAATCGTAGCGGGAGGCCACCTCGTCTACGAGCAGTACTTC. Translating gives CASPKIVAGGHLVYEQYF.

The chain uses TRBV5-1 and TRBJ1-5; 7 nucleotides line up with TRBD1. Germline-derived CDR1 and CDR2 are SGHRS and YFSETQ. The CDR3 is 15 amino acids. Trimming took 0 bases from V and 7 from J; bases not matched to a gene: 7. CDR3 loop: CASSLGETGAQPQHF. CDR3 coding DNA: TGCGCCAGCAGCTTGGGGGAAACAGGGGCCCAGCCCCAGCATTTT.

This clonotype has a handful of counts. The chain uses TRBV7-2 and TRBJ2-6; D gene ambiguous. The V gene's germline CDR1 is SGHTA and CDR2 FQGNSA. CDR3 length: 15 residues. Trimming stripped 1 base from V and 4 bases from J, with 8 bases between. The CDR3 nucleotides are TGTGCCAGCAGCTTAGGGTTTCTAGGGGCCAACGTCCTGACTTTC. Encoded protein: CASSLGFLGANVLTF.

V is TRBV3-1 and J is TRBJ2-6; 8 nucleotides agree with TRBD1. CDR1 LGHDT and CDR2 YNNKEL come from the germline V gene (reference sequence). CDR3 size: 17 residues. V was pared by 2 bases and J by 1 base, with 4 bases of the junction left unmatched. CDR3: CASSQTGGLSGANVLTF. CDR3 coding DNA: TGTGCCAGCAGCCAAACAGGGGGGTTATCTGGGGCCAACGTCCTGACTTTC.

This clonotype was counted a few times. The V gene is TRBV3-1, the J gene TRBJ2-5; the match to TRBD2 covers 10 bases. V trimming: 1 base; J trimming: 5 bases; junction bases outside the gene matches: 10. This CDR3 has 17 amino acids. Germline lookup yields CDR1 LGHDT and CDR2 YNNKEL (reference sequence). CDR3 residues: CASSQVSLAGAGETQYF. The DNA of the CDR3 is TGTGCCAGCAGCCAAGTTTCGCTAGCGGGAGCCGGGGAGACCCAGTACTTC.

This clonotype was recorded a few times. This chain links TRBV5-6 with TRBJ2-7; no clear D gene. There are 15 residues in the CDR3. The germline CDR1 and CDR2 sequences are SGHDT and YYEEEE. V was cut by 1 base and J by 0 bases, with 11 bases left in between. The CDR3 region has the DNA TGTGCCAGCAGCTTGTCTCCGGACGGCTCCTACGAGCAGTACTTC. Translating it yields CASSLSPDGSYEQYF.

J is TRBJ2-5 and V is TRBV18; 7 bases fit TRBD2. CDR3 length: 16 amino acids. Germline loops: CDR1 KGHSH, CDR2 LQKENI. With V trimmed by 1 base and J by 1 base, 6 bases remained unmatched. The CDR3 DNA reads TGTGCCAGCTCACCACGGAGCGGGGAGATCCAAGAGACCCAGTACTTC. This translates into CASSPRSGEIQETQYF. Drawing the rest from reference TRBV18 and TRBJ2-5, the complete variable domain is NAGVMQNPRHLVRRRGQEARLRCSPMKGHSHVYWYRQLPEEGLKFMVYLQKENIIDESGMPKERFSAEFPKEGPSILRIQQVVRGDSAAYFCASSPRSGEIQETQYFGPGTRLLVL.

The chain recombines TRBV4-2 with TRBJ2-1; 10 bases fit TRBD1. The V segment lost 4 bases and the J segment 8 bases; nucleotides outside the gene matches: 11. The CDR3 is 16 amino acids. In germline, CDR1 is LGHNA, CDR2 YNFKEQ. CDR3 in DNA: TGTGCCAGCAGCCGAAGCCCGGGACAGGGGATGGATGAGCAGTTCTTC. Translation gives CASSRSPGQGMDEQFF.

V and J are TRBV6-5 and TRBJ2-7; D may be TRBD1 or TRBD2 (5 bases each). V was clipped by 5 bases and J by 3 bases, with 17 bases between them. This CDR3 is built from 15 residues. The V gene's germline CDR1 is MNHEY and CDR2 SVGAGI. CDR3 protein: CASSPYRDLYYEQYF. Here the CDR3 DNA reads TGTGCCAGCAGTCCCTACCGGGACCTCTACTACGAGCAGTACTTC.